The next 11 T cell receptor beta chains were all read from a single sample in a study of read filtering for tumor transcriptome and immune sequencing. The library was built from about 0.4 ug RNA with molecular barcoded adaptors for alpha/delta and beta/gamma chains. TCRdb re-called the reads through MiXCR, storing one row per CDR3 protein. The sample shows about 9,200 distinct CDR3 sequences, about 17% of them seen only once. Sample: a population of CD138-negative cells sorted from bone marrow. The receptors come from a donor at least 40 years old with multiple myeloma.

This clonotype came up many times. The J gene is TRBJ1-2, the V gene TRBV20-1; the D gene is possibly TRBD1 (5 bases). The CDR3 runs 13 residues. The germline V and J ends were trimmed by 1 base and 8 bases, with 14 bases remaining between them. Germline CDR1 DFQATT, CDR2 SNEGSKA (reference sequence). CDR3 DNA: TGCAGTGCTAGAGTAGTGGGGCCTAGCGGCTACACCTTC. It yields the protein CSARVVGPSGYTF.

This clonotype was observed at least ten times. The rearrangement joins TRBV28 to TRBJ1-1, with D tentatively TRBD1 (6 bases). V lost 7 bases to trimming and J lost 3 bases, with 18 bases between them. The V gene's germline CDR1 is MDHEN and CDR2 SYDVKM. The CDR3 length is 15 residues. CDR3 loop: CASIVGGQGYTEAFF. The DNA of the CDR3 is TGTGCCAGCATTGTGGGGGGGCAGGGGTACACTGAAGCTTTCTTT.

This clonotype is classed as medium-sized. The rearrangement joins TRBV6-2 or TRBV6-3 to TRBJ1-4, with no clear D. V gave up 4 bases and J gave up 0 bases, with 15 bases separating them. Germline V gene sequence: CDR1 MNHEY, CDR2 SVGEGT. The CDR3 has 17 residues. Written as DNA, the CDR3 is TGTGCCAGCAGTTCCGGACGGACGCAAGCAACTAATGAAAAACTGTTTTTT. It is translated as CASSSGRTQATNEKLFF.

This clonotype was seen ten or more times. Given a much more abundant clone one base away, this may be a read error. J is TRBJ2-1 and V is TRBV7-2, with 8 bases matching TRBD1. The CDR3 sequence is 16 residues long. Germline V CDR1 and CDR2: SGHTA, FQGNSA. CDR3: CASSPGGAGSYNGQFF. The DNA for the CDR3 is TGTGCCAGCAGTCCAGGGGGCGCGGGCTCCTACAATGGGCAGTTCTTC.

As for this clonotype: An end of the junction differs from the germline gene, which may be a read error. The chain is built from TRBV20-1 and TRBJ2-1; no clear D. There are 15 residues in the CDR3. CDR1 is DFQATT and CDR2 is SNEGSKA in the germline V gene (reference sequence). The CDR3 DNA follows: TGCAGTGCCAGACTGCGGTACACCCCAGACAATAAGCAGTTCTTC. Protein: CSARLRYTPDNKQFF.

There are a few counts of this clonotype. A read error is the likely source, as a far larger clone sits one nucleotide away. The V gene is TRBV7-2, the J gene TRBJ2-7; 11 bases are shared with TRBD1. Germline assignment: CDR1 SGHTA and CDR2 FQGNSA. The CDR3 is 14 amino acids. The chain's CDR3 is CASSPGQGANERYF. The CDR3, as DNA: TGTGCCAGCAGCCCAGGACAGGGGGCCAACGAGCGGTACTTC.

There are a few counts of this clonotype. The V gene is TRBV29-1, the J gene TRBJ2-1; the match to TRBD2 covers 14 bases. The CDR3 has 15 residues. Germline CDR1 reads SQVTM; CDR2 reads ANQGSEA. V was clipped by 7 bases and J by 8 bases; unmatched bases: 10. The CDR3 DNA reads as TGCAGCGGGGGACTAGCGGGGGCCATGCGCGATGAGCAGTTCTTC. Translation: CSGGLAGAMRDEQFF.

The table lists this clonotype with many counts. The chain carries TRBV5-6 and TRBJ2-3; D possibly corresponds to TRBD1 (6 bases). CDR1 and CDR2 from the germline V gene are SGHDT and YYEEEE. The CDR3 has 15 residues. V was trimmed by 0 bases and J by 0 bases, leaving 8 bases between them. The CDR3 DNA sequence: TGTGCCAGCAGCTTGGCAGGGGCTAGCACAGATACGCAGTATTTT. It codes for CASSLAGASTDTQYF.

With regard to this clonotype: A far more abundant clone sits one base away, making this likely a read error. The chain has TRBV6-1 and TRBJ2-3; D unclear. The CDR3 runs 13 residues. Germline V lookup: CDR1 MNHNS, CDR2 SASEGT. V was pared by 7 bases and J by 5 bases, with 13 bases between. The CDR3 spells CASNYSGLDTQYF. CDR3 nucleotide sequence: TGTGCCAGCAATTACTCTGGCTTAGATACGCAGTATTTT.

This clonotype counts as medium-sized. V gene TRBV28 combines with J gene TRBJ2-1; possibly TRBD1 or TRBD2 for D (5 bases each). Per germline, CDR1 MDHEN and CDR2 SYDVKM. Trimming took off 2 bases at V and 8 bases at J, with 7 bases between the two ends. The CDR3 has 12 amino acids. The CDR3 sequence is CASSLMGDEQFF. Written as DNA, the CDR3 is TGTGCCAGCAGTTTAATGGGGGATGAGCAGTTCTTC.

This clonotype was seen repeatedly, ten times or more. The J gene is TRBJ2-5, the V gene TRBV7-2, with a tentative D call TRBD2 (6 bases). Germline V CDR1 and CDR2: SGHTA, FQGNSA. Between the trimmed V and J ends, which lost 7 bases and 1 base, there was a span of 13 bases. The CDR3 has 14 residues. The CDR3 nucleotides read TGTGCCAGCACCCCCGGGGGAGTCCAAGAGACCCAGTACTTC. The encoded protein is CASTPGGVQETQYF.